Each of the 25 T cell receptor beta chains below was sequenced from the same sample in a study of T cell repertoires in cytomegalovirus infection. TCRdb recomputed calls from the reads with MiXCR, one row per CDR3 protein. The table shows fewer than 550,000 distinct CDR3 sequences, with around 27% occurring only once. What was sequenced was PBMCs. The source is a human donor in good health (CMV status not recorded). Some clones in this sample may be carry-over from other donors' samples.

The gene calls are TRBV7-6 and TRBJ2-2; 7 positions agree with TRBD2. With V trimmed by 1 base and J by 6 bases, 8 bases remained unmatched. The CDR3 spans 16 residues. The germline gives CDR1 SGHVS, CDR2 FNYEAQ. CDR3 protein: CASSLGPGRGPGELFF. The CDR3 bases are TGTGCCAGCAGCTTAGGCCCGGGGAGGGGCCCCGGGGAGCTGTTTTTT.

This clonotype was detected a few times. CDR3 in amino acids: CASSKAAGGNQPQHF. The CDR3 DNA reads as TGTGCCAGTAGTAAGGCAGCAGGGGGCAATCAGCCCCAGCATTTT. The chain joins TRBV19 to TRBJ1-5; D is perhaps TRBD1 (6 bases). This CDR3 region has 15 residues. The germline V gene encodes CDR1 LNHDA and CDR2 SQIVND (reference sequence). V lost 4 bases and J lost 2, with 12 bases in between. The full variable domain, its missing parts supplied by reference TRBV19 and TRBJ1-5, is DGGITQSPKYLFRKEGQNVTLSCEQNLNHDAMYWYRQDPGQGLRLIYYSQIVNDFQKGDIAEGYSVSREKKESFPLTVTSAQKNPTAFYLCASSKAAGGNQPQHFGDGTRLSIL.

V is TRBV29-1 and J is TRBJ2-3, with 10 positions matching TRBD2. The CDR3 consists of 15 residues. Germline CDR1 SQVTM, CDR2 ANQGSEA. CDR3 nucleotide sequence: TGCACCACCTCCAGGGGGGTAGCGGGAGGAAATACGCAGTATTTT. Encoded protein: CTTSRGVAGGNTQYF.

The CDR3 nucleotides are TGTGCCAGCAGTAGGGTCAACTCTGGAAACACCATATATTTT. Translated: CASSRVNSGNTIYF. The rearrangement joins TRBV12-3 or TRBV12-4 to TRBJ1-3; D ambiguous. V lost 5 bases and J lost 0, with 8 bases in between. This CDR3 has 14 residues.

The J gene is TRBJ2-6, the V gene TRBV29-1; D may be TRBD2 (7 bases). Trimming shortened V by 3 bases and J by 2 bases, and 14 bases separated the two germline ends. The CDR3 is made up of 16 amino acids. CDR1 and CDR2 (germline): SQVTM, ANQGSEA. CDR3 DNA: TGCAGCGTTGAGGGGGGGCTGAATGCTGGGGCCAACGTCCTGACTTTC. This codes for CSVEGGLNAGANVLTF.

The CDR3 spells CASSGGPLGGYTF. CDR3 sequence (DNA): TGCGCCAGCAGCGGGGGTCCCCTGGGGGGCTACACCTTC. This sequence joins TRBV4-3 and TRBJ1-2; D is possibly TRBD1 (5 bases). CDR3 length: 13 residues. Per germline, CDR1 LGHNA and CDR2 YSLEER. V was trimmed by 5 bases and J by 8 bases, leaving 15 bases between them.

The chain recombines TRBV11-3 with TRBJ2-1, with 7 bases identical to TRBD1. The CDR3 spans 15 residues. V gave up 6 bases and J gave up 4 bases; unmatched junction bases: 9. Germline CDR1 reads SGHNT; CDR2 reads YENEEA. The CDR3 nucleotides read TGTGCCAGCAGATCCCGGGACAGACCATACAATGAGCAGTTCTTC. It codes for CASRSRDRPYNEQFF.

J is TRBJ2-3 and V is TRBV5-1; possibly TRBD1 for D (6 bases). With 0 bases removed from V and 3 bases from J, the gap between germline ends came to 17 bases. The CDR3 loop spans 17 amino acids. Germline CDR1 is SGHRS and CDR2 is YFSETQ. CDR3 in DNA: TGCGCCAGCAGCTTGGTCATAGGTGGTCAGGGGACAGATACGCAGTATTTT. Its translation: CASSLVIGGQGTDTQYF. Together with reference TRBV5-1 and TRBJ2-3, the CDR3 gives the full variable domain: KAGVTQTPRYLIKTRGQQVTLSCSPISGHRSVSWYQQTPGQGLQFLFEYFSETQRNKGNFPGRFSGRQFSNSRSEMNVSTLELGDSALYLCASSLVIGGQGTDTQYFGPGTRLTVL.

Only a few counts were recorded for this clonotype. V is TRBV29-1 and J is TRBJ2-1, with TRBD2 matching 9 bases. V dropped 3 bases and J dropped 3; count of bases not matched to a gene: 3. CDR1 is SQVTM and CDR2 is ANQGSEA in the germline V gene. This CDR3 comprises 14 residues. CDR3 protein: CSVDETSGYNEQFF. The CDR3 bases are TGCAGCGTTGATGAGACTAGCGGCTACAATGAGCAGTTCTTC.

This clonotype was found once. For the CDR3, the DNA is TGTGCCAGCAGCCCGCTCAAACTAGGGAACACCGGGGAGCTGTTTTTT. Translated, it gives CASSPLKLGNTGELFF. The J gene is TRBJ2-2, the V gene TRBV7-6; D is possibly TRBD2 (5 bases). CDR3 length equals 16 residues. Trimming took 5 bases from V and 1 from J, leaving 14 bases between them. Looked up from germline, CDR1 is SGHVS and CDR2 is FNYEAQ. Full variable domain (outside the CDR3, taken from reference TRBV7-6 and TRBJ2-2): GAGVSQSPRYKVTKRGQDVALRCDPISGHVSLYWYRQALGQGPEFLTYFNYEAQQDKSGLPNDRFSAERPEGSISTLTIQRTEQRDSAMYRCASSPLKLGNTGELFFGEGSRLTVL.

V is TRBV19 and J is TRBJ2-3; 9 bases align to TRBD2. From germline, CDR1 is LNHDA and CDR2 SQIVND (reference sequence). The CDR3 loop spans 17 amino acids. Losses at the gene ends were 5 bases for V and 0 bases for J; bases not matched to a gene: 9. The CDR3 protein is CASSQLAGSTSTDTQYF. The CDR3, as DNA: TGTGCCAGTAGTCAACTAGCGGGTTCAACTAGCACAGATACGCAGTATTTT.

This clonotype was seen many times. A much larger clone differs by one base, so this may be a read error. CDR3 coding DNA: TGTGCCAGCAGCTTAGGGACACCGAACACTGAAGCTTTCTTT. It is translated as CASSLGTPNTEAFF. The chain has TRBV7-2 and TRBJ1-1; tentative D call: TRBD1 (5 bases). The CDR3 runs to 14 residues. Germline loops: CDR1 SGHTA, CDR2 FQGNSA. The V and J ends lost 1 base and 1 base respectively, with 7 bases between them.

The gene calls are TRBV20-1 and TRBJ2-1; the match to TRBD1 covers 7 bases. V lost 4 bases, J lost 1 base, and 7 bases stayed unmatched. CDR1 DFQATT and CDR2 SNEGSKA come from the germline V gene (reference sequence). This CDR3 region has 15 residues. In DNA form, the CDR3 reads TGCAGTGCTACCGATCCGGGACAGTCCTACAATGAGCAGTTCTTC. The encoded protein is CSATDPGQSYNEQFF.

The rearrangement uses TRBV29-1 and TRBJ1-1; no clear D. The V end lost 7 bases, the J end lost 6 bases, and 15 bases lay between the germline ends. The CDR3 covers 12 residues. The germline CDR1 and CDR2 sequences are SQVTM and ANQGSEA. The CDR3 DNA sequence: TGCAGCGCAGTCCCAGAGGCATCTGAAGCTTTCTTT. Encoded protein: CSAVPEASEAFF.

This clonotype was detected a few times. The genes are TRBV28 and TRBJ1-2; 9 bases agree with TRBD1. The CDR3 contains 15 residues. CDR1 and CDR2 (germline): MDHEN, SYDVKM. Trimming at V came to 2 bases and at J to 6 bases, leaving 7 bases not matched to a gene. The CDR3, as DNA: TGTGCCAGCAGTTTAGGGACAGGGAAGTGGAATGGCTACACCTTC. It encodes CASSLGTGKWNGYTF.

A few counts support this clonotype. A clone one base away is much larger, so this may be a read error. V gene TRBV11-3 combines with J gene TRBJ2-5; D is unclear. Germline loops: CDR1 SGHNT, CDR2 YENEEA. This CDR3 is built from 11 residues. Trimming took 3 bases from V and 5 from J, leaving 4 bases between them. CDR3 residues: CASSFTETQYF. In DNA, the CDR3 is TGTGCCAGCAGCTTCACGGAGACCCAGTACTTC.

The chain carries TRBV25-1 and TRBJ2-7; 14 bases match TRBD2. CDR3 length: 17 residues. V was clipped by 2 bases and J by 6 bases; unmatched bases: 9. From germline, CDR1 is MGHDK and CDR2 SYGVNS. The CDR3 reads CASSEGGTSGSVSEQYF. The CDR3 DNA reads as TGTGCCAGCAGTGAAGGCGGGACTAGCGGGAGTGTGAGCGAGCAGTACTTC.

Here the CDR3 reads CASSLTRSSGANVLTF. The DNA for the CDR3 is TGTGCCAGCAGCTTAACGAGGAGCTCTGGGGCCAACGTCCTGACTTTC. The rearrangement links TRBV7-3 to TRBJ2-6, with D unresolved. Germline V gives CDR1 SGHTA, CDR2 FQGTGA. V was clipped by 0 bases and J by 0 bases, with 6 bases between them. CDR3 length: 16 amino acids.

There are many counts of this clonotype. This chain connects TRBV7-9 to TRBJ2-3; TRBD2 agrees at 7 bases. Germline V CDR1 and CDR2: SEHNR, FQNEAQ (reference sequence). Trimming removed 8 bases from V and 2 bases from J; junction bases left unmatched: 7. The CDR3 contains 14 residues. CDR3 bases: TGTGCCAGCTCTCGGCGGGAGTCCACAGATACGCAGTATTTT. This codes for CASSRRESTDTQYF.

This clonotype was counted between two and nine times. The chain joins TRBV7-8 to TRBJ2-3, with D tentatively TRBD2 (6 bases). The CDR3 runs to 15 residues. Germline loops: CDR1 SGHVS, CDR2 FQNEAQ. V lost 2 bases and J lost 6, with 15 bases in between. The CDR3 sequence: CASSLMDYSDDTQYF. CDR3 in DNA: TGTGCCAGCAGCTTAATGGACTATTCTGACGATACGCAGTATTTT. Drawing the rest from reference TRBV7-8 and TRBJ2-3, the complete variable domain is GAGVSQSPRYKVAKRGQDVALRCDPISGHVSLFWYQQALGQGPEFLTYFQNEAQLDKSGLPSDRFFAERPEGSVSTLKIQRTQQEDSAVYLCASSLMDYSDDTQYFGPGTRLTVL.

This clonotype was counted ten times or more. The gene calls are TRBV7-9 and TRBJ2-7, with a possible D match to TRBD1 (6 bases). Germline values: CDR1 SEHNR, CDR2 FQNEAQ (reference sequence). CDR3 length: 14 amino acids. V was clipped by 5 bases and J by 2 bases, with 13 bases between them. CDR3 nucleotides: TGTGCCAGCAGCCCCCGGGACACTCCCTACGAGCAGTACGTC. Translation: CASSPRDTPYEQYV.

V usage is TRBV4-1 and J usage is TRBJ2-2, with a weak D call TRBD1 (5 bases). The CDR3 runs 17 residues. Trimming left V 4 bases short and J 4 bases short, with 19 bases between. Germline CDR1 reads MGHRA; CDR2 reads YSYEKL. CDR3 sequence reads: CASSPPVPGPRTGELFF. In nucleotides, the CDR3 is TGCGCCAGCAGCCCTCCGGTCCCAGGGCCGCGCACCGGGGAGCTGTTTTTT.

Written as DNA, the CDR3 is TGCGCCAGCAGCTTGGTGAGGGTAAAATCTCAGCCCCAGCATTTT. It specifies CASSLVRVKSQPQHF. The rearrangement links TRBV5-1 to TRBJ1-5, with no clear D. CDR1 is SGHRS, CDR2 YFSETQ, per germline. V was shortened by 0 bases and J by 6 bases, with 13 bases between the two germline ends. This CDR3 region has 15 residues.

DNA for the CDR3: TGTGCCATCAGTGACCCCAGACGAGGGACTGAAGCTTTCTTT. This translates into CAISDPRRGTEAFF. The chain is built from TRBV10-3 and TRBJ1-1; no clear D gene. Germline loops: CDR1 ENHRY, CDR2 SYGVKD. Between the trimmed V and J ends, which lost 3 bases and 5 bases, there was a span of 13 bases. This CDR3 region has 14 residues.

The sample holds many counts of this clonotype. The chain employs TRBV4-1 and TRBJ1-4; D is unclear. Germline loops: CDR1 MGHRA, CDR2 YSYEKL. V was clipped by 4 bases and J by 1 base, with 13 bases between them. This CDR3 spans 16 amino acids. CDR3 nucleotides: TGCGCCAGCAGCCGCGGGGTCGCCGGAACTAATGAAAAACTGTTTTTT. Its protein product is CASSRGVAGTNEKLFF.